This TCR beta chain stems from a study of T cell repertoires in cytomegalovirus infection. Study details: Recently identified HLA-C-restricted CMV epitopes were used, and well-studied HLA-B-restricted CMV epitopes were used as well. Both CMV infection and a matching HLA type were indicated by public TCR beta signatures. Study-wide findings and caveats: What dominated the ex vivo response were HLA-C-restricted CMV-specific TCR beta clonotypes.

This clonotype occurred a few times. Antigen specificity is unknown. CDR1 is MNHEY, CDR2 SMNVEV, per germline (reference sequence). This CDR3 comprises 15 residues. The trim removed 5 bases at V and 7 bases at J, leaving 10 bases unmatched. Using its own MiXCR run on the reads, TCRdb lists one record per CDR3 protein. Seen here are fewer than 950,000 distinct CDR3 sequences, around a third observed once, and the top ten hold around an eighth. The sequence came from a human donor in good health (CMV status not recorded). Some clones in this sample may be carry-over from other donors' samples. J is TRBJ2-1 and V is TRBV27; 8 positions agree with TRBD1. The material was cultured CD8+ T cells from PBMCs, obtained from culture after CMV antigen stimulation. CDR3 bases: TGTGCCAGCAGTCCCTCAAGGACAGGGAGAAATGAGCAGTTCTTC. Translating gives CASSPSRTGRNEQFF.